This T cell receptor (beta chain) comes out of a study of T-cell reconstitution after alpha-beta-depleted transplantation in children. The study, taken as a whole, reports: At around two months after transplant, the alpha-beta T cells were reportedly derived from several hundred expanded clones that came from non-depleted graft cells. Among T cells one year after transplant, newly produced cells accounted for most counts and diversity. At day 60, the high TCRbeta diversity found in some patients originated from recipient T cells and thymic progenitors that had survived.

This clonotype has just a few counts. The antigen is not known. TCRbeta library preparation incorporated unique molecular identifiers. MiXCR, run by TCRdb on the PCR reads, gives a single entry per CDR3 protein. This table has under 750,000 distinct CDR3 sequences, 23% appearing once. V dropped 6 bases and J dropped 0 bases, with 12 bases sitting between them. Germline loops: CDR1 SEHNR, CDR2 FQNEAQ (reference sequence). This CDR3 is built from 16 residues. The genes are TRBV7-9 and TRBJ1-6; the D gene is possibly TRBD1 (5 bases). This receptor was obtained from a boy less than two years old who had a stem cell transplant for acute myeloid leukemia, so the T cells may come from the graft donor. This sample comprised PBMCs, mostly from graft donor cells, obtained 360 days after TCRalphabeta/CD19-depleted stem cell transplant. CDR3 loop: CASSGDRHSYNSPLHF. CDR3 coding DNA: TGTGCCAGCAGTGGGGACCGCCACTCCTATAATTCACCCCTCCACTTT.